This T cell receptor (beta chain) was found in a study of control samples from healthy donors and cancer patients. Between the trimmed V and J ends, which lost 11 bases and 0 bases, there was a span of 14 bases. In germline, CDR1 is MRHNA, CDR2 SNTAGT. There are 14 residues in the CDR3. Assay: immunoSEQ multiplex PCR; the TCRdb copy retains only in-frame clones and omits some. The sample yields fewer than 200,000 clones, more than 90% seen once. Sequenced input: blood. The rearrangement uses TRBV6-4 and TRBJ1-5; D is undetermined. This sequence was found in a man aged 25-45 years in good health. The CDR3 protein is CAHSAWASNQPQHF. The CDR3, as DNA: TGTGCCCACTCAGCTTGGGCTAGCAATCAGCCCCAGCATTTT.